The next 7 T cell receptor beta chains were all read from a single sample in a study of cytomegalovirus exposure and HLA in healthy donors. The PCR ran on 60 Vbeta and 13 Jbeta primers. Clones were sequenced by immunoSEQ multiplex PCR, and TCRdb holds only the in-frame ones, with some missing. The sample includes 90,000 to 140,000 clones, approximately 80% of them seen just once. The sequencing input was PBMCs. The receptors here all came from a man in his thirties or forties in good health and CMV-seronegative.

This chain connects TRBV28 to TRBJ1-1; D possibly corresponds to TRBD1 (6 bases). With 5 bases removed from V and 2 bases from J, the gap between germline ends came to 18 bases. This CDR3 is 16 amino acids long. The germline gives CDR1 MDHEN, CDR2 SYDVKM. CDR3 nucleotide sequence: TGTGCCAGCAGTCTACCCCCGGGACAACGTAACACTGAAGCTTTCTTT. Its translation: CASSLPPGQRNTEAFF.

The chain joins TRBV15 to TRBJ1-2; no firm D call. The CDR3 spans 16 residues. Trimming removed 0 bases at V and 8 bases at J, with 19 bases between. Germline V gene sequence: CDR1 LNHNV, CDR2 YYDKDF (reference sequence). In DNA, the CDR3 is TGTGCCACCAGCAGAGATAGAGCAGACGCAGCGGAGGGCTACACCTTC. Protein: CATSRDRADAAEGYTF.

The chain employs TRBV4-3 and TRBJ2-1, with no clear D. Germline CDR1 LGHNA, CDR2 YSLEER. Trimming left V 6 bases short and J 5 bases short, with 11 bases between. The CDR3 is 13 residues long. The CDR3: CASRWANDNEQFF. As DNA, the CDR3 is TGCGCCAGCAGATGGGCCAATGACAATGAGCAGTTCTTC.

This clone appeared a few times. The chain has TRBV4-3 and TRBJ1-6; 8 bases map to TRBD1. Germline V gene lookup returns CDR1 LGHNA and CDR2 YSLEER. The CDR3 consists of 14 residues. After removal of 4 bases from V and 10 bases from J, the junction contained 6 bases not matched to a gene. The CDR3, as DNA: TGCGCCAGCAGCCCAGGGACAGGTGGCTCACCCCTCCACTTT. Translating it yields CASSPGTGGSPLHF.

This clone has a handful of counts. The gene calls are TRBV7-6 and TRBJ1-1; no clear D. V was trimmed by 1 base and J by 3 bases, leaving 12 bases between them. Germline CDR1 is SGHVS and CDR2 is FNYEAQ. The CDR3 length is 15 residues. The CDR3 protein is CASSLGERLYTEAFF. In DNA, the CDR3 is TGTGCCAGCAGCTTAGGGGAGAGGTTGTACACTGAAGCTTTCTTT.

This chain joins TRBV4-3 and TRBJ2-1; 14 bases match TRBD2. Germline lookup yields CDR1 LGHNA and CDR2 YSLEER. The CDR3 covers 16 residues. With 5 bases clipped from V and 6 bases from J, the junction kept 6 bases outside the gene matches. In nucleotides, the CDR3 is TGCGCCAGCAGCGCGGGACTAGCGGGAGTGGGCAATGAGCAGTTCTTC. Amino acid sequence: CASSAGLAGVGNEQFF.

The J gene is TRBJ1-5, the V gene TRBV27; perhaps TRBD1 as D (6 bases). The germline gives CDR1 MNHEY, CDR2 SMNVEV (reference sequence). Trimming removed 3 bases from V and 2 bases from J, with 8 bases in between. CDR3 size: 14 residues. CDR3 protein: CASSFRGGNQPQHF. The CDR3 DNA reads TGTGCCAGCAGTTTCAGGGGAGGCAATCAGCCCCAGCATTTT.